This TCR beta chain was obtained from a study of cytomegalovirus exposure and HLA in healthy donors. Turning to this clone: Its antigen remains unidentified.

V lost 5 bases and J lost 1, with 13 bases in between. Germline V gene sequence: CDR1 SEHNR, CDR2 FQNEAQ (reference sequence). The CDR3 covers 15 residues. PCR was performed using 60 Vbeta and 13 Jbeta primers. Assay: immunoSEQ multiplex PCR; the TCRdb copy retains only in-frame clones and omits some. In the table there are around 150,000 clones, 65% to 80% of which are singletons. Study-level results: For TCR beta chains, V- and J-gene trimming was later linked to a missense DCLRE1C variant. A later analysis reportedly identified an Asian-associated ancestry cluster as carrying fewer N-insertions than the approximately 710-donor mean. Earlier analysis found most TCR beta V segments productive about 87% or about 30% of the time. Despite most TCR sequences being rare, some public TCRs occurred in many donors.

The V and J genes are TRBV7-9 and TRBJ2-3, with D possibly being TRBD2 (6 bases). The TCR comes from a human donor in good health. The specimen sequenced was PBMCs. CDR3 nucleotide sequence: TGTGCCAGCAGCCCGCCGGGACTCCGCACAGATACGCAGTATTTT. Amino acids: CASSPPGLRTDTQYF.